Shown below are 4 T cell receptor beta chains from a single sample sequenced in a study of graft-versus-host responses after intestinal transplantation. The assay was immunoSEQ multiplex PCR, and TCRdb's table has in-frame clones only and misses some. The profile shows roughly 97,000 clones, more than 85% of them singletons. No antigen has been assigned to these receptors. Source: unstimulated CD4+ T cells sorted from spleen or lymph node cells, taken before intestinal transplant. The receptors originated from a human donor who received an intestinal transplant.

The chain combines TRBV2 with TRBJ1-1, with unresolved D. Trimming pared 5 bases from V and 4 bases from J, leaving 11 bases between. Per germline, CDR1 SNHLY and CDR2 FYNNEI. The CDR3 has 13 amino acids. The DNA for the CDR3 is TGTGCCAGCAGTACTGGGCTTACCACTGAAGCTTTCTTT. Amino acids: CASSTGLTTEAFF. The full variable domain, rest sourced from reference TRBV2 and TRBJ1-1, is EPEVTQTPSHQVTQMGQEVILRCVPISNHLYFYWYRQILGQKVEFLVSFYNNEISEKSEIFDDQFSVERPDGSNFTLKIRSTKLEDSAMYFCASSTGLTTEAFFGQGTRLTVV.

This clone was picked up one time. The V and J genes are TRBV7-9 and TRBJ1-2, with 7 bases lining up with TRBD1. The CDR3 runs 15 residues. Germline V gene lookup returns CDR1 SEHNR and CDR2 FQNEAQ (reference sequence). The junction had 10 bases not matched to a gene; V was cut back by 5 bases and J by 4 bases. The CDR3 region is CASSTRDRLLYGYTF. The CDR3, as DNA: TGTGCCAGCAGCACTAGGGACAGACTACTCTATGGCTACACCTTC.

This sequence joins TRBV2 and TRBJ2-5, with 7 bases identical to TRBD1. The tail of the sequence fits TRBJ2-7 better, so the J call may be wrong. This CDR3 has 14 amino acids. Germline V gives CDR1 SNHLY, CDR2 FYNNEI. This chain's CDR3 is CASSQDRLTYEQYF. The CDR3 region has the DNA TGTGCCAGCAGTCAGGACAGGCTAACCTACGAGCAGTACTTC.

The chain joins TRBV9 to TRBJ2-4, with 9 nucleotides matching TRBD1. Looked up from germline, CDR1 is SGDLS and CDR2 is YYNGEE. The trim removed 3 bases at V and 6 bases at J, leaving 10 bases unmatched. The CDR3 loop spans 16 amino acids. The CDR3 coding sequence is TGTGCCAGCAGCGCGGAGGACAGGGGTTCCGGAAACATTCAGTACTTC. This sequence encodes CASSAEDRGSGNIQYF.